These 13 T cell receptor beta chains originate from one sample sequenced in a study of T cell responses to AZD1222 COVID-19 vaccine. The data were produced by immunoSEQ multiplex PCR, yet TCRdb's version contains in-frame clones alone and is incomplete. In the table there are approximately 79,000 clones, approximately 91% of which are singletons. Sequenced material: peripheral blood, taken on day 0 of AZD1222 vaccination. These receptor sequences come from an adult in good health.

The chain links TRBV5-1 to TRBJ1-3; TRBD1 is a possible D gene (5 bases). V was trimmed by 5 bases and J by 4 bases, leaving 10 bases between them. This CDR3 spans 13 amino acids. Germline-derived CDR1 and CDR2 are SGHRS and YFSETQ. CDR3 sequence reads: CASSAGYGNTIYF. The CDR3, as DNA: TGCGCCAGCAGTGCAGGGTACGGAAACACCATATATTTT.

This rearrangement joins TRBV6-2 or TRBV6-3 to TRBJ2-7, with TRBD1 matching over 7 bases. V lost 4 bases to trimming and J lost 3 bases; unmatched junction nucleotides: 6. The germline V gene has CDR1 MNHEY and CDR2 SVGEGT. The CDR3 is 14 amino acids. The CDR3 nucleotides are TGTGCCAGCAGTTCGCCCGCAGGGGGCTACGAGCAGTACGTC. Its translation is CASSSPAGGYEQYV.

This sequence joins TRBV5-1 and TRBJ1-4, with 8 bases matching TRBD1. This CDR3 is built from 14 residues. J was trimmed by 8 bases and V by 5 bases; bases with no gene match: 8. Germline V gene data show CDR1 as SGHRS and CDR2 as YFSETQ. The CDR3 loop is CASSNQGASEKLFF. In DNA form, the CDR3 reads TGCGCCAGCAGTAACCAGGGGGCTTCGGAAAAACTGTTTTTT. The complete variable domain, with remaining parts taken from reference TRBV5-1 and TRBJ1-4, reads KAGVTQTPRYLIKTRGQQVTLSCSPISGHRSVSWYQQTPGQGLQFLFEYFSETQRNKGNFPGRFSGRQFSNSRSEMNVSTLELGDSALYLCASSNQGASEKLFFGSGTQLSVL.

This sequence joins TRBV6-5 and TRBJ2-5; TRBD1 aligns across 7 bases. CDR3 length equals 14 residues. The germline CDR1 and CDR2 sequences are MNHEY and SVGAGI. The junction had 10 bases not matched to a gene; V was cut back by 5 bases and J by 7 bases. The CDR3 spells CASSMTGRSGTQYF. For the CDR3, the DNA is TGTGCCAGCAGTATGACAGGGCGGTCAGGGACCCAGTACTTC.

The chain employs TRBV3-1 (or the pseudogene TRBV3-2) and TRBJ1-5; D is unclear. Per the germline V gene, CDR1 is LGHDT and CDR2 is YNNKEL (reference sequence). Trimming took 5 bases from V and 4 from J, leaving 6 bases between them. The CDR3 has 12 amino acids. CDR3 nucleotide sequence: TGTGCCAGCAGCTCAGGAAATCAGCCCCAGCATTTT. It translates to CASSSGNQPQHF.

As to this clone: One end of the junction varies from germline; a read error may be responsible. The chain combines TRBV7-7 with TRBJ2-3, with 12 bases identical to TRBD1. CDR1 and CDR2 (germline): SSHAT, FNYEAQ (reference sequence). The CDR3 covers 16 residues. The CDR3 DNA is TGTGCTAGCAGCCGTGGGACAGGGGGCATGACAGATACGCAGTATTTT. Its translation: CASSRGTGGMTDTQYF. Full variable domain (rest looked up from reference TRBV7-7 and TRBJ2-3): GAGVSQSPRYKVTKRGQDVTLRCDPISSHATLYWYQQALGQGPEFLTYFNYEAQPDKSGLPSDRFSAERPEGSISTLTIQRTEQRDSAMYRCASSRGTGGMTDTQYFGPGTRLTVL.

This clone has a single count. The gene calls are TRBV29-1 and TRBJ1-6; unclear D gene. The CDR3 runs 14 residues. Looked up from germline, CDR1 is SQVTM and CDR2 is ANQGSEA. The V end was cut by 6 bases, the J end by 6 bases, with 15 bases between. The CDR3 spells CSVKDGTFNSPLHF. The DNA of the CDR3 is TGCAGCGTCAAAGACGGTACCTTTAATTCACCCCTCCACTTT.

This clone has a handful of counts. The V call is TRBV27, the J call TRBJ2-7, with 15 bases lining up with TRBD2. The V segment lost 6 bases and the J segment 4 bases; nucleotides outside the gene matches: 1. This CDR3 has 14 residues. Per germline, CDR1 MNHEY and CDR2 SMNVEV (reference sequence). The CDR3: CASRGLAGGYEQYF. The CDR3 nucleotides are TGTGCCAGCAGAGGACTAGCGGGAGGGTACGAGCAGTACTTC.

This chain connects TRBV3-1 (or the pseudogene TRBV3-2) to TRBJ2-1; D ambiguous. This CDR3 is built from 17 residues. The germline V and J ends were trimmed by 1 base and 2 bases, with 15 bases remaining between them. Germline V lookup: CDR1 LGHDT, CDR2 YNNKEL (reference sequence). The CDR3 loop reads CASSQGSASIAYNEQFF. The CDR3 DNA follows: TGTGCCAGCAGCCAAGGCTCCGCTAGTATCGCCTACAATGAGCAGTTCTTC.

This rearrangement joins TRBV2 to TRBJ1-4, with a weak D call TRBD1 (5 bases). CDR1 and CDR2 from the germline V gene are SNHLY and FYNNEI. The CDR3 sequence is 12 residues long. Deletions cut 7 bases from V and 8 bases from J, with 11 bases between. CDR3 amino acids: CASNGGNEKLFF. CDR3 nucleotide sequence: TGTGCCAGCAATGGGGGGAACGAAAAACTGTTTTTT. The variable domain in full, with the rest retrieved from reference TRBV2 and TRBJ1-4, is EPEVTQTPSHQVTQMGQEVILRCVPISNHLYFYWYRQILGQKVEFLVSFYNNEISEKSEIFDDQFSVERPDGSNFTLKIRSTKLEDSAMYFCASNGGNEKLFFGSGTQLSVL.

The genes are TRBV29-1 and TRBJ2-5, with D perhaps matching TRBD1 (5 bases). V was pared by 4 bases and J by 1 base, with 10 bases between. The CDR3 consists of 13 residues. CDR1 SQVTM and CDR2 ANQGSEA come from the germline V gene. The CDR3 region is CSVAPDTQETQYF. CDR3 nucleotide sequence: TGCAGCGTTGCCCCGGACACCCAAGAGACCCAGTACTTC.

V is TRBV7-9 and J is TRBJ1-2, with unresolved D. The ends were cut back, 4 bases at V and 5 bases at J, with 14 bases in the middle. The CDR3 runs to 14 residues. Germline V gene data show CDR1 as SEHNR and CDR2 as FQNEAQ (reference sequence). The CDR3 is CASSSRTDPYGYTF. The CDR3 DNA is TGTGCCAGCAGCTCCAGGACGGATCCTTATGGCTACACCTTC.

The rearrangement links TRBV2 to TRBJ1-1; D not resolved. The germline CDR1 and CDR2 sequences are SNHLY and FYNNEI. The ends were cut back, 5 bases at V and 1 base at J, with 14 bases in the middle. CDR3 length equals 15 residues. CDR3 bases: TGTGCCAGCAGTCCCCAAGGGCAGGCGAACACTGAAGCTTTCTTT. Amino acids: CASSPQGQANTEAFF.